These T cell receptor beta chains were read from a single sample in a study of Graves' ophthalmopathy and Graves' hyperthyroidism. TCRdb reprocessed the multiplex PCR reads with MiXCR, giving one entry per CDR3 protein. The table records 680,000 or so distinct CDR3 sequences, about 24% of them present only once. The source material was peripheral blood. These receptors were collected from a woman younger than 35 with stable Graves' hyperthyroidism. Some clones in this sample may be carry-over from other donors' samples. CDR3s leave out the opening cysteine and the closing phenylalanine or tryptophan. Each record gives: J gene, V gene, CDR3 protein.

TRBJ2-5 | TRBV7-2 | ASSLGSGVQETQY
TRBJ2-5 | TRBV19 | ASSMYWAPQGTQY
TRBJ2-3 | TRBV5-1 | ASSLVAQGDTQY
TRBJ1-1 | TRBV25-1 | ASSWDPGAGNTEAF
TRBJ2-5 | TRBV29-1 | SVEPPWVFPDREKETQY
TRBJ1-2 | TRBV15 | ATSRDPGGGSGYT
TRBJ2-7 | TRBV6-1 | ASSGTGVEQY
TRBJ1-3 | TRBV9 | ASSVKTGGGSGNTIY
TRBJ2-7 | TRBV5-1 | ASSLGSGRGIYEQY
TRBJ1-1 | TRBV6-5 | ASSYHPGLNTEAF
TRBJ2-7 | TRBV28 | ASSPLGRRSSYEQY
TRBJ1-3 | TRBV12-3/TRBV12-4 | ASTQRGSGNTIY
TRBJ1-5 | TRBV20-1 | SARESGRQPQH
TRBJ2-2 | TRBV7-8 | ASSRTGVGTGELF
TRBJ1-2 | TRBV10-2 | ASSEFTGSSGYT
TRBJ1-5 | TRBV15 | ATSGSRNGAIQPQH
TRBJ1-2 | TRBV19 | ASSDSQGARGYT
TRBJ1-2 | TRBV2 | ASSEIRTGRGGYT
TRBJ2-7 | TRBV12-3/TRBV12-4 | ASSLEAAGPGEQY
TRBJ1-1 | TRBV30 | AYNPGTGTEAF
TRBJ2-7 | TRBV20-1 | SVSATGSYEQY
TRBJ1-2 | TRBV12-3/TRBV12-4 | ASSRTGEDYGYT